The text below deals with one T cell receptor (beta chain). The sample holds many counts of this clonotype. Its antigen target is currently unknown. Per-base quality was not reported, and no clone a single base away is much larger than it. Synthesis of TCR cDNA relied on 5'RACE template switching, a step that introduced a universal primer site along with unique molecular identifiers. Priming for cDNA synthesis came from both the TCR alpha and TCR beta constant segments. Library amplification involved two PCR steps, and the second step added sample barcodes and sequencing adapters. Sequencing of libraries was done on Illumina HiSeq 2500 (2x100 bp) or NovaSeq (2x150 bp). As for how the authors treated the data: MIGEC handled demultiplexing of reads and collapsing into UMI consensus sequences, while MiXCR performed V(D)J alignment. Using edgeR on replicate PBMC samples, clonotypes were called vaccine-responding if FDR was below 0.01 and the log2 fold change was above 5 up to day 15. Each bulk clonotype received a CD4 or CD8 identity based on whether the sequenced CD4 or CD8 repertoire contained that clonotype at higher abundance. The public reads were run again by TCRdb, first through fastp at Q25 and then through MiXCR, and only productive beta chains were kept. Entries are consolidated by CDR3 protein sequence, retaining the most common genes and DNA. TCRdb, not the authors, supplied the V and J calls. Within this sample are about 140,000 distinct CDR3 sequences, with roughly 6.7% of them counted one time only. In total, the top ten clones hold under 0.7% of the sample.

The meaning of the sample's treatment or condition label: live attenuated yellow fever vaccine strain. A standard Ficoll-Paque protocol was used to isolate PBMCs from peripheral blood. Dynabeads CD4 and CD8 positive selection kits were used to isolate CD4 and CD8 T-cell fractions. TriZol was used to extract RNA from bulk PBMCs, CD4 and CD8 fractions, and dextramer-positive and dextramer-negative fractions. Clipping removes 5 bases from V and 5 bases from J, with 8 as the unmatched junction base count. CDR1 and CDR2 are read off the germline V gene as SGHTA and FQGNSA. From its cysteine to its phenylalanine, the CDR3 spans 16 amino acids. The read is trimmed to its CDR3 DNA, 48 bases read in frame from base 1. The sample belongs to a study of T cells after yellow fever vaccination (dated by TCRdb to between 2019 and 2020). In the study overall: The SMART-Seq v4 Ultra Low Input RNA kit was used to prepare libraries from fractions with low cell numbers. To follow T-cell clones before and after primary and booster YFV17D yellow fever vaccination, bulk TCR alpha and beta repertoires were sequenced over time. Two healthy male donors, one aged 18 to 30 and one aged 30 to 40 years, were included in the cohort. Bulk PBMC replicates and cell subsets were isolated from blood drawn at multiple timepoints before and after both primary and secondary immunization. Overall study results and their limits: The secondary T-cell response was found to be weaker but faster than the primary response, with a peak reached on day 5 rather than on day 15. After the booster, most of the clones that had expanded following primary vaccination were detected again (approximately 95% of CD4 and around 88% of CD8), which suggests that memory was broadly maintained. A small fraction of clonotypes showed up in both the CD4 and CD8 compartments, probably as a result of convergent recombination. The study included only a couple of donors, which limits how far the findings can be generalized. Computational filtering was required because FACS-sorted repertoires could contain abundant contaminating clonotypes from the bulk population.

The sample in question was CD4+ T cells sorted from PBMCs, obtained 10 days after the yellow fever booster vaccination. This TCR derives from a man aged 30 to 39 who received the YFV17D yellow fever vaccine. Here the chain combines TRBV7-2 and TRBJ2-1; 11 of the junction bases match TRBD1. The CDR3 sequence is CASSANRDRGNNEQFF. The DNA is TGTGCCAGCAGCGCAAATAGGGACAGGGGGAACAATGAGCAGTTCTTC.